This TCR beta chain was recovered during a study of T cell repertoires in cytomegalovirus infection. Whole-study context: Recently identified HLA-C-restricted CMV epitopes and well-studied HLA-B-restricted CMV epitopes were used by the study. Carrying CMV and the relevant HLA type showed in public TCR beta signatures. Study results and limitations: Based on cumulative public TCR beta family frequency, carriers of CMV plus the relevant HLA were identified. CMV-specific TCR beta clonotypes restricted by HLA-C dominated the ex vivo response.

Per germline, CDR1 SEHNR and CDR2 FQNEAQ (reference sequence). This CDR3 contains 15 residues. V lost 5 bases, J lost 0 bases, and 12 bases lay in between. Concerning this clonotype itself: Antigen specificity is unknown.

TCRdb reprocessed the reads with MiXCR, giving one entry per CDR3 protein. The sample shows some 900,000 distinct CDR3 sequences, 32% of them seen only once. The V and J genes are TRBV7-9 and TRBJ2-3, with D maybe TRBD1 (5 bases). This sample comprised cultured CD8+ T cells from PBMCs, obtained from culture after CMV antigen stimulation. The TCR was taken from a human donor in good health (CMV status not recorded). Some clones in this sample may be carry-over from other donors' samples. The CDR3 loop reads CASSPTDTSTDTQYF. In DNA, the CDR3 is TGTGCCAGCAGCCCGACAGACACTAGCACAGATACGCAGTATTTT.